The entry that follows covers one T cell receptor beta chain sequence. The sample belongs to a study of T cell responses to AZD1222 COVID-19 vaccine. Clones were read by immunoSEQ multiplex PCR, and TCRdb kept only the in-frame ones, dropping some. Of more than 100,000 clones in the sample, about 91% were seen once. The CDR3 is 13 residues long. The V gene's germline CDR1 is MNHEY and CDR2 SVGAGI. Losses at the gene ends were 6 bases for V and 3 bases for J; bases not matched to a gene: 4. The input for sequencing was peripheral blood, taken on day 0 of AZD1222 vaccination. The rearrangement links TRBV6-5 to TRBJ2-5, with 7 bases that match TRBD1. This receptor was taken from an adult in good health. In DNA, the CDR3 is TGTGCCAGCAGGAGACAGGGAGAAGAGACCCAGTACTTC. Protein: CASRRQGEETQYF.